These T cell receptor beta chains were read from a single sample in a study of blood T cells in healthy people across ages. TCRdb recomputed calls from the 5' RACE reads with MiXCR, one row per CDR3 protein. The sample consists of over 1,500,000 distinct CDR3 sequences, roughly 43% of them appearing once. The sample was blood. The receptor set was obtained from a human donor in good health. Each CDR3 is given with its conserved first and last residue. Each record gives: V gene, J gene, clone size, D gene, CDR3 DNA, CDR3 protein. A D gene is named only where the DNA matches it firmly. Size tells how often a clone was seen (once, few, many) or the class of an expanded clone, and some rows leave it out.

>TRBV20-1|TRBJ2-3|.|.
TGCAGTGCTAGCCGCACGTTGGGGACAGATACGCAGTATTTT
CSASRTLGTDTQYF
>TRBV24-1|TRBJ2-3|few|.
TGTGCCACCAGTGATTCCCGGGTGACACCAGATACGCAGTATTTT
CATSDSRVTPDTQYF
>TRBV7-2|TRBJ2-4|.|.
TGTGCCAGCAGCTTAGTTGAGGTCTGGTCGCAGGACATTCAGTACTTC
CASSLVEVWSQDIQYF
>TRBV7-2|TRBJ2-1|few|TRBD2
TGTGCCAGCAGCCCCTTGACTAGCGGGCACTCCTACAATGAGCAGTTCTTC
CASSPLTSGHSYNEQFF
>TRBV13|TRBJ2-2|.|.
TGTGCCAGCAGCTTAGGCGCAGCCGGGGAGCTGTTTTTT
CASSLGAAGELFF
>TRBV6-1|TRBJ2-2|once|TRBD1
TGTGCCACCAAAACTCAGGACAGGGGGCTGGGAACAACCGGGGAGCGGTTTTTT
CATKTQDRGLGTTGERFF
>TRBV3-1|TRBJ1-6|.|TRBD1
TGTGCCAGCAGGCTCTCAACAGGGGCGAATTCACCCCTCCACTTT
CASRLSTGANSPLHF
>TRBV5-1|TRBJ1-6|many|TRBD1
TGCGCCAGCAGCTGGAACCTACAGGGGGCTGGGGATTCACCCCTCCACTTT
CASSWNLQGAGDSPLHF
>TRBV5-6|TRBJ2-1|.|.
TGTGCCAGCAGCGACGTGGCGGGGCTATACAATGAGCAGTTCTTC
CASSDVAGLYNEQFF
>TRBV12-3/TRBV12-4|TRBJ2-7|.|.
TGTGCCAGCAGTTTCGGGACGACGGTCTACGAGCAGTACTTC
CASSFGTTVYEQYF
>TRBV28|TRBJ1-1|few|.
TGTGCCAGCAGGGGAGTGGGAAAAGTTGAAGCTTTCTTT
CASRGVGKVEAFF
>TRBV7-2|TRBJ2-1|few|.
TGTGCCAGCAGCCCCCGGGGGCTAAACCTACCCTACAATGAGCAGTTCTTC
CASSPRGLNLPYNEQFF
>TRBV29-1|TRBJ1-2|.|.
TGCAGCGTACAACAGGAGAACTATGGCTACACCTTC
CSVQQENYGYTF
>TRBV7-2|TRBJ2-1|.|TRBD1
TGTGCCAGCAGCTTAGCAATCGGTGGGGACAGGTTTTACAATGAGCAGTTCTTC
CASSLAIGGDRFYNEQFF
>TRBV7-2|TRBJ2-7|.|TRBD2
TGTGCCAGCAGCTCCGGACTAGCGGGCTGCGAGCAGTACTTC
CASSSGLAGCEQYF
>TRBV6-2/TRBV6-3|TRBJ2-7|few|.
TGTGCCAGCAGTTCGCCTCAGACCGTTTCCTACGAGCAGTACTTC
CASSSPQTVSYEQYF
>TRBV12-3/TRBV12-4|TRBJ1-4|.|.
TGTGCCAGCAGTCCCGAGGGGGGAACTAATGAAAAACTGTTTTTT
CASSPEGGTNEKLFF
>TRBV7-8|TRBJ2-1|.|.
TGTGCCAGCAGCCAACGGTACTACAATGTGCAGTTCTTC
CASSQRYYNVQFF
>TRBV27|TRBJ2-4|.|TRBD2
TGTGCCAGCAGTTTGGGCGGGAGGAGGAGGGACATTCAGTACTTC
CASSLGGRRRDIQYF
>TRBV6-2/TRBV6-3|TRBJ2-7|once|TRBD2
TGTGCCAGCGGGATCGGGGGGGCTGGTAACGAGCAGTACTTC
CASGIGGAGNEQYF
>TRBV5-1|TRBJ1-1|.|TRBD1
TGCGCCGGCAGCGCACGACAGGGACGGAACACTGAAGCTTTCTTT
CAGSARQGRNTEAFF
>TRBV20-1|TRBJ2-3|.|TRBD2
TGCAGTGCCAAGCACTCGGCTAGCGGGGGGGATACGCAGTATTTT
CSAKHSASGGDTQYF
>TRBV5-1|TRBJ2-1|.|TRBD2
TGCGCCAGCAGCTCGGAGGGACTACTTATCGATGAGCAGTTCTTC
CASSSEGLLIDEQFF
>TRBV20-1|TRBJ2-1|.|TRBD2
TGCAGTCCCACTAGCGGGCGTTACAATGAGCAGTTCTTC
CSPTSGRYNEQFF
>TRBV29-1|TRBJ2-1|.|TRBD1
TGCAGCGTCGGGACAGGGTATTACAATGAGCAGTTCTTC
CSVGTGYYNEQFF
>TRBV4-1|TRBJ1-1|.|.
TGCGCCAGCAGCCAAGCTTATCTTGGATTGAACACTGAAGCTTTCTTT
CASSQAYLGLNTEAFF
>TRBV29-1|TRBJ1-1|.|.
TGCAGCGTTAATGGCTTAGGGAACACTGAAGCTTTCTTT
CSVNGLGNTEAFF
>TRBV29-1|TRBJ1-2|.|.
TGCAGCGTCAACCGCGGAGGGAGCATAGTAGGCTACACCTTC
CSVNRGGSIVGYTF
>TRBV7-9|TRBJ2-5|.|.
TGTGCCAGCAGCCCTCTTCAGACAGGATGGGAGACCCAGTACTTC
CASSPLQTGWETQYF
>TRBV12-3/TRBV12-4|TRBJ2-3|.|TRBD2
TGTGCCACTAGCGGGGGGAACACAGATACGCAGTATTTT
CATSGGNTDTQYF
>TRBV28|TRBJ2-7|.|TRBD1
TGTGCCAGCGGTCAACCGGGACAGGGACCCTACGAGCAGTACTTC
CASGQPGQGPYEQYF
>TRBV29-1|TRBJ2-7|few|TRBD1
TGCAGCGTTGTCGGGACAGTTAGCTCCTACGAGCAGTACTTC
CSVVGTVSSYEQYF
>TRBV7-2|TRBJ2-7|few|.
TGTGCCAGCAGCTTAGGCCCCCTCCTCGAGCAGTACTTC
CASSLGPLLEQYF
>TRBV7-8|TRBJ2-6|few|.
TGTGCCAGCAGCCCCCGAAGCACAACGGAAGGGTACTCTGGGGCCAACGTCCTGACTTTC
CASSPRSTTEGYSGANVLTF
>TRBV7-2|TRBJ2-1|.|.
TGTGCCAGCAGCTTAGGCCCACAGACTTATGAGCAGTTCTTC
CASSLGPQTYEQFF
>TRBV4-1|TRBJ1-6|few|.
TGCGCCAGCAGCCAAGAAGTAGGGGGGTCACCCCTCCACTTT
CASSQEVGGSPLHF
>TRBV6-2/TRBV6-3|TRBJ1-1|.|.
TGTGCCAGCAGTTACGCAAAGAACACTGAAGCTTTCTTT
CASSYAKNTEAFF
>TRBV5-1|TRBJ2-5|few|TRBD2
TGCGCCAGCAGCCCCAGACTAGCGGGGGGGCAACTAAAAGAGACCCAGTACTTC
CASSPRLAGGQLKETQYF
>TRBV24-1|TRBJ1-1|.|.
TGTGCCACCAGTGAAACAGGGCGGGGCACTGAAGCTTTCTTT
CATSETGRGTEAFF
>TRBV5-1|TRBJ2-4|many|.
TGCGCCAGCAGGGGAGGGGGAAACATTCAGTACTTC
CASRGGGNIQYF
>TRBV7-2|TRBJ2-3|.|.
TGTGCCAGCAGCCTCCCCTCCACGCAGTATTTT
CASSLPSTQYF
>TRBV7-9|TRBJ1-4|few|.
TGTGCCAGCAGCTTAGCTACCCTTGAGAAACTGTTTTTT
CASSLATLEKLFF
>TRBV6-4|TRBJ1-2|.|.
TGTGCCAGCGGTCGGGGGGCTGGCTACACCTTC
CASGRGAGYTF
>TRBV28|TRBJ2-7|.|TRBD1
TGTGCCAGCAGTTTTCTGAGGGACAGGGTGGGCGAGCAGTACTTC
CASSFLRDRVGEQYF
>TRBV7-2|TRBJ2-4|.|TRBD2
TGTGCCAGCAGCGTTACCGGGGGGACTGGAGTAGAGCAGTACTTC
CASSVTGGTGVEQYF
>TRBV5-1|TRBJ1-1|few|TRBD1
TGCGCCAGCAGCTTGATAGCCCACCAGACAGGGGGACGTACTGAAGCTTTCTTT
CASSLIAHQTGGRTEAFF
>TRBV28|TRBJ2-7|.|TRBD2
TGTGCCAGCAGTCCGATGGTGGGTAGCGGGGGGCCGACCTACGAGCAGTACTTC
CASSPMVGSGGPTYEQYF
>TRBV18|TRBJ1-2|.|TRBD1
TGTGCCAGCTCACCAACTACCAGAGGGACAGGGGAGGAGAATGGCTACACCTTC
CASSPTTRGTGEENGYTF
>TRBV28|TRBJ2-1|.|.
TGTGCCAGCAGAGATAGGGACTTCCGCTCCTACAATGAGCAGTTCTTC
CASRDRDFRSYNEQFF
>TRBV10-3|TRBJ2-7|few|TRBD1
TGTGCCATCAGGGGGACAGCTAGTTCCTACGAGCAGTACTTC
CAIRGTASSYEQYF